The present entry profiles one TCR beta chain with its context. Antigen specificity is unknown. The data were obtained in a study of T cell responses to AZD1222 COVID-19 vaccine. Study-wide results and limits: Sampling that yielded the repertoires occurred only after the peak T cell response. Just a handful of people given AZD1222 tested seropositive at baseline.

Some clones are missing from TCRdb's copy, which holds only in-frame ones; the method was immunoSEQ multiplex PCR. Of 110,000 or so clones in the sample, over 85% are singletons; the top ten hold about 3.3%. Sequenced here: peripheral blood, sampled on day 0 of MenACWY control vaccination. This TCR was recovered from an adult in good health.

The CDR3 bases are TGCAGCGTGTACCGTTACGAAGACACTGAAGCTTTCTTT. Encoded protein: CSVYRYEDTEAFF. The rearrangement links TRBV29-1 to TRBJ1-1; D is undetermined. Germline assignment: CDR1 SQVTM and CDR2 ANQGSEA. The CDR3 has 13 amino acids. V was shortened by 6 bases and J by 3 bases, with 14 bases between the two germline ends. Full variable domain (missing parts from reference TRBV29-1 and TRBJ1-1): SAVISQKPSRDICQRGTSLTIQCQVDSQVTMMFWYRQQPGQSLTLIATANQGSEATYESGFVIDKFPISRPNLTFSTLTVSNMSPEDSSIYLCSVYRYEDTEAFFGQGTRLTVV.